Shown below are 10 T cell receptor beta chains from a single sample sequenced in a study of blood T cell repertoires in COVID-19. Assay used: immunoSEQ multiplex PCR; TCRdb lists only in-frame clones, some missing. The table shows roughly 330,000 clones, with 87% occurring only once. Material: PBMCs or T cells enriched from blood (not recorded which). These receptors originate from a woman in her twenties or thirties who had recovered from COVID-19.

The chain links TRBV5-1 to TRBJ1-2; D call uncertain. Trimming took 0 bases from V and 0 from J, leaving 9 bases between them. This CDR3 is built from 15 residues. CDR1 SGHRS and CDR2 YFSETQ come from the germline V gene. CDR3 sequence (DNA): TGCGCCAGCAGCTTGGGTTCTACTGCTAACTATGGCTACACCTTC. It translates to CASSLGSTANYGYTF. Complete variable domain (other parts from reference TRBV5-1 and TRBJ1-2): KAGVTQTPRYLIKTRGQQVTLSCSPISGHRSVSWYQQTPGQGLQFLFEYFSETQRNKGNFPGRFSGRQFSNSRSEMNVSTLELGDSALYLCASSLGSTANYGYTFGSGTRLTVV.

This chain links TRBV4-3 with TRBJ1-1, with a weak D call TRBD1 (6 bases). Trimming pared 5 bases from V and 5 bases from J, leaving 27 bases between. The CDR3 loop spans 18 amino acids. CDR1 is LGHNA and CDR2 is YSLEER in the germline V gene. CDR3 in DNA: TGCGCCAGCAGCAAAGGGGGGAGGGGCGAATTTGGAAGAACTGAAGCTTTCTTT. It specifies CASSKGGRGEFGRTEAFF.

V usage is TRBV4-1 and J usage is TRBJ2-4; no firm D call. Germline lookup yields CDR1 MGHRA and CDR2 YSYEKL. The CDR3 extends over 16 amino acids. V was clipped by 5 bases and J by 0 bases, with 14 bases between them. The CDR3 region is CASSSPQLLAKNIQYF. The CDR3 DNA reads as TGCGCCAGCAGCTCCCCCCAACTTTTAGCCAAAAACATTCAGTACTTC.

The CDR3 loop reads CASSPGQGANTGELFF. CDR3 in DNA: TGTGCCAGCAGCCCGGGACAGGGGGCCAACACCGGGGAGCTGTTTTTT. The chain carries TRBV11-3 and TRBJ2-2; 12 nucleotides match TRBD1. CDR3 size: 16 residues. Germline lookup yields CDR1 SGHNT and CDR2 YENEEA. J gave up 2 bases and V 5 bases, and 3 bases lay outside the gene matches. Filled out from reference TRBV11-3 and TRBJ2-2, the complete variable domain reads EAGVVQSPRYKIIEKKQPVAFWCNPISGHNTLYWYLQNLGQGPELLIRYENEEAVDDSQLPKDRFSAERLKGVDSTLKIQPAELGDSAVYLCASSPGQGANTGELFFGEGSRLTVL.

Here the CDR3 reads CASSYSFEEMNTEAFF. In nucleotides, the CDR3 is TGTGCCAGCAGTTACTCTTTCGAGGAGATGAACACTGAAGCTTTCTTT. The chain joins TRBV6-2 or TRBV6-3 to TRBJ1-1; D is undetermined. The CDR3 has 16 amino acids. The germline CDR1 and CDR2 sequences are MNHEY and SVGEGT. V lost 0 bases and J 0 bases, leaving 11 bases between the germline ends.

The chain uses TRBV28 and TRBJ1-5; TRBD1 is a possible D gene (6 bases). Germline V gene data show CDR1 as MDHEN and CDR2 as SYDVKM. Trimming shortened V by 7 bases and J by 2 bases, and 12 bases separated the two germline ends. The CDR3 spans 14 residues. The CDR3, as DNA: TGTGCCAGCAAGACAGGTTTTCGCAATCAGCCCCAGCATTTT. This translates into CASKTGFRNQPQHF. Based on the CDR3 plus reference TRBV28 and TRBJ1-5, the full variable domain is DVKVTQSSRYLVKRTGEKVFLECVQDMDHENMFWYRQDPGLGLRLIYFSYDVKMKEKGDIPEGYSVSREKKERFSLILESASTNQTSMYLCASKTGFRNQPQHFGDGTRLSIL.

V and J are TRBV25-1 and TRBJ1-1; the D is unclear. The CDR3 spans 14 residues. Germline V gene sequence: CDR1 MGHDK, CDR2 SYGVNS. V lost 6 bases to trimming and J lost 0 bases, with 11 bases between them. In DNA form, the CDR3 reads TGTGCCAGCAGAGACGGGTTTCTGAACACTGAAGCTTTCTTT. This translates into CASRDGFLNTEAFF.

This chain joins TRBV6-1 and TRBJ2-3, with 7 bases matching TRBD2. The germline CDR1 and CDR2 sequences are MNHNS and SASEGT. This CDR3 has 14 residues. With 3 bases clipped from V and 4 bases from J, the junction kept 4 bases outside the gene matches. CDR3 sequence reads: CASSDLTSADTQYF. DNA of the CDR3: TGTGCCAGCAGTGATTTAACTAGCGCAGATACGCAGTATTTT.

This chain connects TRBV5-4 to TRBJ2-7; D is ambiguous. This CDR3 has 13 residues. Between the trimmed V and J ends, which lost 4 bases and 0 bases, there was a span of 8 bases. Germline CDR1 is SGHNT and CDR2 is YYREEE (reference sequence). In DNA form, the CDR3 reads TGTGCCAGCAGCCGTAGTGTCTCCTACGAGCAGTACTTC. Its protein is CASSRSVSYEQYF.

This chain links TRBV5-1 with TRBJ2-7; D is unclear. The V gene's germline CDR1 is SGHRS and CDR2 YFSETQ. V lost 4 bases and J lost 1, with 12 bases in between. The CDR3 loop spans 14 amino acids. Here the CDR3 reads CASSRVSGSYEQYF. CDR3 bases: TGCGCCAGCAGCCGCGTCTCGGGTTCCTACGAGCAGTACTTC. Full variable domain (rest looked up from reference TRBV5-1 and TRBJ2-7): KAGVTQTPRYLIKTRGQQVTLSCSPISGHRSVSWYQQTPGQGLQFLFEYFSETQRNKGNFPGRFSGRQFSNSRSEMNVSTLELGDSALYLCASSRVSGSYEQYFGPGTRLTVT.